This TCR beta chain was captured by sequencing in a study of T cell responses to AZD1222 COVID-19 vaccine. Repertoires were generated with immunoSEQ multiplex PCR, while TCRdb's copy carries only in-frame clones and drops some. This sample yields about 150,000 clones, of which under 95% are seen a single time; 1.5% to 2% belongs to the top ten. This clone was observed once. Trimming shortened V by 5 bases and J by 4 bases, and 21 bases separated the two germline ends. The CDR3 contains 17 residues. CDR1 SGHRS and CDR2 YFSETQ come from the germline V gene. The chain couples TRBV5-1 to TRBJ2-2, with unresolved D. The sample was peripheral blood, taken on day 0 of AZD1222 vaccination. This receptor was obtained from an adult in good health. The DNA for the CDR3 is TGCGCCAGCAGTATGGTCGGTCCAGCGTGGGGCACCGGGGAGCTGTTTTTT. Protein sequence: CASSMVGPAWGTGELFF.